A selection of T cell receptor beta chains follows, all from one sample in a study of OX40 agonist ivuxolimab in advanced cancers. Sequenced by immunoSEQ multiplex PCR; TCRdb stores in-frame clones only, minus some. Here the sample spans over 35,000 clones, 70% to 90% being singletons. The specimen was CD4+ or CD8+ T cells sorted from blood, collected in a trial of the OX40 agonist ivuxolimab. The origin of the receptors is an adult with an advanced solid tumor such as melanoma, head and neck, liver or kidney cancer. Both conserved end residues are part of each CDR3. The D gene is left open where the match is weak. Only some rows state a clone size, as once, few, many or a class for expanded clones.

J gene	D gene	clone size	V gene	CDR3 DNA	CDR3 protein
TRBJ1-3	.	.	TRBV9	TGTGCCAGCAGCGACCAGGGTGGACCCGGAAACACCATATATTTT	CASSDQGGPGNTIYF
TRBJ2-7	.	.	TRBV7-2	TGTGCCAGCAGCTTAGGAACCGGCGAGCAGTACTTC	CASSLGTGEQYF
TRBJ1-2	.	.	TRBV5-4	TGTGCCAGCAGCAGTCCCGGAGGACGGAGGTTGGGCTACACCTTC	CASSSPGGRRLGYTF
TRBJ1-1	.	.	TRBV7-2	TGTGCCAGCAGCTTAGTTGAGATTATTCCCTCCTCGGGAACTGAAGCTTTCTTT	CASSLVEIIPSSGTEAFF
TRBJ1-1	.	.	TRBV19	TGTGCCAGTAGTTCGAGCTACACTGAAGCTTTCTTT	CASSSSYTEAFF
TRBJ2-7	.	large	TRBV9	TGTGCCAGCAGCGTAGAACCTCCCTGGCGGGGCCCTTCCTACGAGCAGTACTTC	CASSVEPPWRGPSYEQYF
TRBJ1-2	.	.	TRBV19	TGTGCCAGTAGCCCGGATCCGACTGCCACCTATGGCTACACCTTC	CASSPDPTATYGYTF
TRBJ1-5	.	.	TRBV4-3	TGCGCCAGCAGCCAATCCCCAGGGAAGAGCAATCAGCCCCAGCATTTT	CASSQSPGKSNQPQHF
TRBJ1-2	TRBD1	once	TRBV9	TGTGCCAGCAGCGGGTCGATGACAGGGTTTGGCTACACCTTC	CASSGSMTGFGYTF
TRBJ2-2	.	.	TRBV5-8	TGTGCCACAAAAACACGGGGGTCGAACACCGGGGAGCTGTTTTTT	CATKTRGSNTGELFF
TRBJ2-1	TRBD2	few	TRBV7-9	TGTGCCAGCAGCTTGACTAGCGGGGGGGCCTGGGAGCAGTTCTTC	CASSLTSGGAWEQFF
TRBJ2-3	TRBD1	.	TRBV7-8	TGTGCCAGCAGTAATACAGGGGTCATAGATACGCAGTATTTT	CASSNTGVIDTQYF
TRBJ2-2	.	.	TRBV19	TGTGCCATACAGGGCGGCGGGGAGCTGTTTTTT	CAIQGGGELFF
TRBJ2-7	.	.	TRBV6-6	TGTGCCAGCAGTTACTTACAGGATACCTACGAGCAGTACTTC	CASSYLQDTYEQYF
TRBJ1-4	.	.	TRBV6-4	TGTGCCAGCAGTACGGGACTCTCCAATGAAAAACTGTTTTTT	CASSTGLSNEKLFF
TRBJ2-7	.	.	TRBV7-2	TGTGCCAGCAGCTTACTGGGACATCCTGAGCAGTACTTC	CASSLLGHPEQYF
TRBJ2-3	TRBD1	.	TRBV6-4	TGTGCCAGCAGTGACGGGACAGGGGGTTCATATACGCAGTATTTT	CASSDGTGGSYTQYF
TRBJ1-2	TRBD1	.	TRBV19	TGTGCCAGTAGTACCGGGACAGGGGGCCCCTCTAACTATGGCTACACCTTC	CASSTGTGGPSNYGYTF
TRBJ2-7	TRBD1	once	TRBV7-9	TGTGCCAGCAGCTTAGTAGCTACAGGGGCCCTCTCCTACGAGCAGTACTTC	CASSLVATGALSYEQYF
TRBJ1-1	.	.	TRBV5-4	TGCGCCAGCAGCCAAGGGGCGCCGAACACTGAAGCTTTCTTT	CASSQGAPNTEAFF
TRBJ2-1	TRBD1	.	TRBV15	TGTGCCACCAGCCTGGGACAGGGGGCCAGGAATGAGCAGTTCTTC	CATSLGQGARNEQFF
TRBJ2-1	.	.	TRBV7-2	TGTGCCAGCAGCTTGTTACCGGATGGGTCCTACAATGAGCAGTTCTTC	CASSLLPDGSYNEQFF
TRBJ2-7	.	.	TRBV5-4	TGTGCCAGCAGCTTTCCCCCTCTCTACGAGCAGTACTTC	CASSFPPLYEQYF
TRBJ2-7	TRBD2	.	TRBV18	TGTGCCAGCTCACCCGGAGCGGGGGCCTCCTACGAGCAGTACTTC	CASSPGAGASYEQYF
TRBJ1-2	TRBD1	medium-sized	TRBV7-9	TGTGCCAGCAGCTTAGTAGGGACAGTCTATGGCTACACCTTC	CASSLVGTVYGYTF
TRBJ1-1	.	.	TRBV6-6	TGTGCCAGCAGTTACACCCCAGGGGTCGTGAACACTGAAGCTTTCTTT	CASSYTPGVVNTEAFF
TRBJ1-1	.	.	TRBV29-1	TGCAGCGGCTTGGATACCACTGAAGCTTTCTTT	CSGLDTTEAFF
TRBJ1-1	TRBD1	.	TRBV7-9	TGTGCCAGCAGCTCGGGGGCGACAGGGGGCTATGAAGCTTTCTTT	CASSSGATGGYEAFF
TRBJ2-2	TRBD2	.	TRBV27	TGTGCCAGCAGTATCCGGGACTACAGCACCGGGGAGCTGTTTTTT	CASSIRDYSTGELFF
TRBJ1-2	.	.	TRBV5-8	TGTGCCAGCAGCTTGGGATATGGCTACACCTTC	CASSLGYGYTF
TRBJ1-1	.	.	TRBV7-9	TGTGCCACCCTCGGGGGACCGGGGACTGAAGCTTTCTTT	CATLGGPGTEAFF
TRBJ1-2	.	once	TRBV7-8	TGTGCCAGCAGCGCCCGACGTATAGGTGATGGCTACACCTTC	CASSARRIGDGYTF
TRBJ2-7	TRBD2	.	TRBV7-2	TGTGCCAGCAGCTTAGTTGCGGGAGAATTCTACGAGCAGTACTTC	CASSLVAGEFYEQYF
TRBJ2-7	.	.	TRBV7-8	TGTGCCAGCAGCTTACGGAGTGGCCCCATTAACTCCTACGAGCAGTACTTC	CASSLRSGPINSYEQYF
TRBJ2-3	TRBD2	.	TRBV5-6	TGTGCCAGCAGCGTACCGGGACTAGCGGGATACACAGATACGCAGTATTTT	CASSVPGLAGYTDTQYF
TRBJ1-2	.	.	TRBV7-9	TGTGCCAGCCGTGGGGGAAGATATGGCTACACCTTC	CASRGGRYGYTF
TRBJ2-2	TRBD1	.	TRBV4-3	TGCGCCAGCAGCCAGGACAGGGGTGGGGGCACCGGGGAGCTGTTTTTT	CASSQDRGGGTGELFF
TRBJ1-1	.	.	TRBV4-1	TGCGCCAGCAGCCCAAAGACAGGCGTGAACACTGAAGCTTTCTTT	CASSPKTGVNTEAFF
TRBJ2-5	TRBD2	.	TRBV19	TGTGCCAGTAGTATCACTAGCGGGAGGGCGGAGACCCAGTACTTC	CASSITSGRAETQYF
TRBJ2-3	TRBD2	.	TRBV19	TGTGCCAGTAGAACCGGACTAGCGGGGGGTATCACAGATACGCAGTATTTT	CASRTGLAGGITDTQYF
TRBJ1-6	.	.	TRBV10-1	TGCGCCAGCAGTGAACGCCCAAAGGGAGGCCTTCAGTGTTCACCCCTCCACTTT	CASSERPKGGLQCSPLHF
TRBJ2-3	TRBD2	few	TRBV9	TGTGCCAGCAGCGAGGGAGGGCGAGGGTTGAGCACAGATACGCAGTATTTT	CASSEGGRGLSTDTQYF
TRBJ2-1	TRBD2	.	TRBV27	TGTGCCAGCAGCTTCCCACTAGCGGGGGAAAATGAGCAGTTCTTC	CASSFPLAGENEQFF
TRBJ2-2	.	.	TRBV6-4	TGTGCCAGCAGTGACGAAGGGAACACCGGGGAGCTGTTTTTT	CASSDEGNTGELFF
TRBJ2-3	.	.	TRBV13	TGTGCCAGCAGCCAAGGGGGGGCGACAGGGGAGTTTAGCACAGATACGCAGTATTTT	CASSQGGATGEFSTDTQYF
TRBJ1-1	TRBD1	.	TRBV19	TGTGCCAGTAGCCATACCAGCAGGGGGCAGGTTTGGGATGAAGCTTTCTTT	CASSHTSRGQVWDEAFF
TRBJ2-7	TRBD2	.	TRBV29-1	TGCAGCGTTGTCGGCGGGAGTAGTTACTACGAGCAGTACTTC	CSVVGGSSYYEQYF